Following are 22 T cell receptor beta chains from one sample sequenced in a study of blood T cells in healthy people across ages. Using a J-beta primer mix together with a sample-barcoded 5' primer, a second PCR was run for roughly 6 to 12 cycles. TCRdb ran MiXCR on the 5' RACE reads and lists one entry per CDR3 protein. Found here are approximately 820,000 distinct CDR3 sequences, more than 40% of them singletons; the top ten hold about a fifth. Input material: blood. The receptors originated from a man in his 60s in good health.

V usage is TRBV5-1 and J usage is TRBJ2-7, with D maybe TRBD1 (6 bases). V was trimmed by 1 base and J by 7 bases, leaving 18 bases between them. Looked up from germline, CDR1 is SGHRS and CDR2 is YFSETQ. The CDR3 is 15 residues long. CDR3 in DNA: TGCGCCAGCAGCTTGAGTCAGGGGCCCTACAATGAGCAGTACTTC. Amino acids: CASSLSQGPYNEQYF.

The chain links TRBV4-1 to TRBJ2-2; maybe TRBD2 (5 bases). The CDR3 has 12 residues. The germline V gene has CDR1 MGHRA and CDR2 YSYEKL. V was shortened by 4 bases and J by 15 bases, with 15 bases between the two germline ends. The DNA of the CDR3 is TGCGCCAGCAGCCCCGACCTCGGGAAGGTGTTTTTT. It specifies CASSPDLGKVFF.

This chain joins TRBV5-1 and TRBJ2-5; maybe TRBD2 (10 bases). Germline V gene lookup returns CDR1 SGHRS and CDR2 YFSETQ. The length of the CDR3 is 19 residues. V shed 4 bases and J shed 3 bases, with 28 bases lying between them. Written as DNA, the CDR3 is TGCGCCAGCAGCCAGACGACAGGGGGTTGGCTAGCGGGGGAAGAGACCCAGTACTTC. Translating it yields CASSQTTGGWLAGEETQYF.

The CDR3 DNA reads TGTGCCAGCACCTACTTAGGGGGGACGGGTGAGGCTTTCTTT. It translates to CASTYLGGTGEAFF. This sequence joins TRBV3-1 and TRBJ1-1; a weak D match, TRBD1 (6 bases). The CDR3 length is 14 residues. Germline CDR1 LGHDT, CDR2 YNNKEL (reference sequence). V lost 7 bases and J 11 bases, leaving 23 bases between the germline ends.

Here the CDR3 DNA reads TGTGCCAGCAGCGTATTGAGTGCTAGCGCAGATACGCAGTATTTT. As protein: CASSVLSASADTQYF. The chain joins TRBV9 to TRBJ2-3; tentative D call: TRBD2 (6 bases). The germline V gene encodes CDR1 SGDLS and CDR2 YYNGEE. The CDR3 sequence is 15 residues long. Trimming cost V 1 base and J 4 bases, with 13 bases left between them.

This chain links TRBV7-2 with TRBJ2-7; no firm D call. The CDR3 loop spans 12 amino acids. With 5 bases removed from V and 2 bases from J, the gap between germline ends came to 7 bases. Germline V gene sequence: CDR1 SGHTA, CDR2 FQGNSA. This CDR3 is CASSRKPYEQYF. CDR3 sequence (DNA): TGTGCCAGCAGCCGAAAACCCTACGAGCAGTACTTC.

V and J are TRBV4-3 and TRBJ2-5, with a weak D call TRBD2 (6 bases). Trimming cost V 3 bases and J 11 bases, with 16 bases left between them. Germline assignment: CDR1 LGHNA and CDR2 YSLEER. The CDR3 loop spans 13 amino acids. The CDR3 protein is CASSQTELAAQYF. CDR3 in DNA: TGCGCCAGCAGCCAGACGGAACTAGCAGCGCAGTACTTC.

This clonotype was recorded a few times. This rearrangement joins TRBV4-3 to TRBJ1-6; possibly TRBD1 for D (5 bases). The germline CDR1 and CDR2 sequences are LGHNA and YSLEER. Trimming removed 7 bases from V and 5 bases from J, with 9 bases in between. The CDR3 spans 13 residues. CDR3 nucleotide sequence: TGCGCCAGCAAAGGGGAAAATAATTCACCCCTCCACTTT. It yields the protein CASKGENNSPLHF.

The rearrangement links TRBV12-3 or TRBV12-4 to TRBJ2-1; 11 nucleotides line up with TRBD2. The V and J ends lost 4 bases and 5 bases, in that order; junction bases with no gene match: 4. The CDR3 sequence is 15 residues long. The CDR3: CASSSQLAGDNEQFF. The CDR3 nucleotides read TGTGCCAGCAGTTCCCAACTAGCGGGGGACAATGAGCAGTTCTTC.

Comment on this clonotype: One junction end does not reproduce the germline sequence, and a read error may be involved. The chain couples TRBV7-2 to TRBJ2-7, with TRBD2 identical over 9 bases. The CDR3 sequence is 15 residues long. Per the germline V gene, CDR1 is SGHTA and CDR2 is FQGNSA. CDR3 DNA sequence: TGTGCCAGCAGCGTAGCGGGGGAACCACACTACGAGCAGTACTTC. Translating gives CASSVAGEPHYEQYF.

This rearrangement joins TRBV9 to TRBJ1-1; D may be TRBD1 (5 bases). V gave up 0 bases and J gave up 1 base, with 10 bases separating them. The CDR3 runs 15 residues. CDR1 SGDLS and CDR2 YYNGEE come from the germline V gene. In nucleotides, the CDR3 is TGTGCCAGCAGCGTAGGCCCAGGGCAGAACACTGAAGCTTTCTTT. Its translation: CASSVGPGQNTEAFF.

This clonotype has a single count. One end of the junction varies from germline; a read error may be responsible. This chain joins TRBV7-2 and TRBJ2-3; 8 nucleotides agree with TRBD2. The CDR3 is made up of 14 amino acids. Germline V gene data show CDR1 as SGHTA and CDR2 as FQGNSA. CDR3 amino acids: CAGSIAGFTDTQYF. DNA of the CDR3: TGTGCCGGCAGCATAGCGGGGTTCACAGATACGCAGTATTTT.

The chain joins TRBV12-3 or TRBV12-4 to TRBJ2-3, with 7 positions matching TRBD2. Trimming removed 3 bases from V and 0 bases from J; junction bases left unmatched: 9. CDR3 length: 17 residues. CDR3 residues: CASSFGGGGASTDTQYF. DNA of the CDR3: TGTGCCAGCAGTTTTGGCGGGGGAGGCGCCAGCACAGATACGCAGTATTTT.

The V gene is TRBV20-1, the J gene TRBJ1-1, with TRBD1 matching 8 bases. J gave up 4 bases and V 7 bases, and 5 bases lay outside the gene matches. The CDR3 loop spans 12 amino acids. Germline assignment: CDR1 DFQATT and CDR2 SNEGSKA (reference sequence). The DNA of the CDR3 is TGCAGTGGAACAGGGGGTATCACTGAAGCTTTCTTT. Its protein product is CSGTGGITEAFF.

The CDR3 is CASSQDDFRGTLATQYF. The DNA for the CDR3 is TGCGCCAGCAGCCAAGACGATTTTCGGGGCACTCTGGCGACCCAGTACTTC. The V gene is TRBV4-1, the J gene TRBJ2-5, with D perhaps given as TRBD1 or TRBD2 (5 bases each). Germline CDR1 MGHRA, CDR2 YSYEKL. The CDR3 contains 17 residues. Trimming took 0 bases from V and 7 from J, leaving 21 bases between them.

This clonotype was seen once. At one end, the junction sequence differs from germline, possibly due to a read error. The rearrangement joins TRBV20-1 to TRBJ1-2, with D hard to call. This CDR3 has 15 residues. The germline CDR1 and CDR2 sequences are DFQATT and SNEGSKA (reference sequence). The CDR3: CSTRARLGTNYGYTF. The CDR3 bases are TGCAGTACTAGAGCGCGCTTGGGAACAAACTATGGCTACACCTTC.

The chain uses TRBV14 and TRBJ2-6, with D unclear. Germline CDR1 and CDR2: SGHDN and FVKESK. CDR3 length: 15 residues. Trimming shortened V by 1 base and J by 4 bases, and 8 bases separated the two germline ends. CDR3 nucleotides: TGTGCCAGCAGCCAAGGACACCCAGGGGCCAACGTCCTGACTTTC. Amino acid sequence: CASSQGHPGANVLTF.

The CDR3 protein is CASRLGLAGVHEQFF. The CDR3 coding sequence is TGTGCCAGCAGACTCGGACTAGCGGGGGTCCATGAGCAGTTCTTC. The chain joins TRBV12-3 or TRBV12-4 to TRBJ2-1; TRBD2 aligns across 13 bases. J was trimmed by 8 bases and V by 6 bases; bases with no gene match: 7. This CDR3 is built from 15 residues.

For this clonotype: A junction end diverges from the germline sequence, so it may reflect a read error. V usage is TRBV4-1 and J usage is TRBJ2-1, with D perhaps matching TRBD1 (5 bases). The germline V gene encodes CDR1 MGHRA and CDR2 YSYEKL. This CDR3 contains 16 residues. CDR3 bases: TGCGCCAGCAGCAAAGATGTGCTAGGGGAAGGGCATGAGCAGTTCTTC. It translates to CASSKDVLGEGHEQFF.

V and J are TRBV20-1 and TRBJ2-3; D is possibly TRBD2 (5 bases). The CDR3 loop spans 17 amino acids. Deletions cut 1 base from V and 1 base from J, with 18 bases between. The germline V gene encodes CDR1 DFQATT and CDR2 SNEGSKA (reference sequence). CDR3 residues: CSARGAGNSLGTDTQYF. CDR3 nucleotides: TGCAGTGCTAGAGGTGCGGGCAACTCCCTCGGCACAGATACGCAGTATTTT.

The chain joins TRBV20-1 to TRBJ2-2, with D possibly TRBD2 on 5 matching bases. The ends were cut back, 3 bases at V and 7 bases at J, with 9 bases in the middle. The CDR3 spans 12 residues. Germline V gives CDR1 DFQATT, CDR2 SNEGSKA (reference sequence). CDR3 amino acids: CSASVAGGELFF. CDR3 DNA: TGCAGTGCTAGTGTCGCGGGCGGGGAGCTGTTTTTT.

The chain couples TRBV7-2 to TRBJ2-4; the D gene is possibly TRBD2 (6 bases). The J call is uncertain, as TRBJ2-7 better fits the DNA end. The CDR3 spans 15 residues. Germline CDR1 and CDR2: SGHTA and FQGNSA. Here the CDR3 reads CASSLLALEGSEQYF. The CDR3 DNA is TGTGCCAGCAGCTTATTGGCTTTGGAGGGCAGCGAGCAGTACTTC.